This TCR beta chain comes out of a study of T-cell reconstitution after alpha-beta-depleted transplantation in children. Study-level results: Where some patients showed high TCRbeta diversity at day 60, it came from recipient T cells and thymic progenitors that had survived.

The authors prepared the TCRbeta library with unique molecular identifiers. TCRdb used MiXCR to reprocess the PCR reads, holding one entry per CDR3 protein. The sample contains 190,000 or so distinct CDR3 sequences, 6.3% of which appear only once. The germline V and J ends were trimmed by 3 bases and 4 bases, with 10 bases remaining between them. CDR3 length equals 13 residues. Germline-derived CDR1 and CDR2 are MNHEY and SMNVEV (reference sequence). This clonotype was counted at least ten times. Its antigen is still unknown. This material consisted of PBMCs, taken before TCRalphabeta/CD19-depleted stem cell transplant. The chain employs TRBV27 and TRBJ2-7; a possible D gene is TRBD1 (5 bases). This clonotype originated in a girl under three years old with combined immunodeficiency, due to receive a stem cell transplant. Here the CDR3 reads CASSFGAAYEQYF. As DNA, the CDR3 is TGTGCCAGCAGTTTTGGGGCCGCTTACGAGCAGTACTTC.